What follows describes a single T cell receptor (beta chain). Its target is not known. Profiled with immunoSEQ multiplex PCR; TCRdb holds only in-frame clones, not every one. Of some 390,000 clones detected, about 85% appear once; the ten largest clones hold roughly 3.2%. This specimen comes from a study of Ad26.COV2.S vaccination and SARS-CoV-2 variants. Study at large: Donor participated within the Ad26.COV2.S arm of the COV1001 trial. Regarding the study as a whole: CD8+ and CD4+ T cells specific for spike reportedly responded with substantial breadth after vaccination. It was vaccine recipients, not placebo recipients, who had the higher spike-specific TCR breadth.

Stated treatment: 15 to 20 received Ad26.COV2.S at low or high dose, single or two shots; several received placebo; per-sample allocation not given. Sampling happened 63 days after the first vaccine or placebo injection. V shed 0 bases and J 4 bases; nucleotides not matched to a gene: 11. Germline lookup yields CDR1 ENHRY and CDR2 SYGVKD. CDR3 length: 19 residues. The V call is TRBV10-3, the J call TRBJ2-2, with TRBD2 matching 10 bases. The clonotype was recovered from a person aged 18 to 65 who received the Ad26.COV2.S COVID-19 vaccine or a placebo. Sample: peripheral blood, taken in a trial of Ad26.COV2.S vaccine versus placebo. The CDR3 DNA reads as TGTGCCATCAGTGAGTCGTCTAGCGGGGGCCTGCTCGCCACCGGGGAGCTGTTTTTT. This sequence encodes CAISESSSGGLLATGELFF.